Below, 8 T cell receptor beta chains from the same sample are listed, as sequenced in a study of T cell responses to AZD1222 COVID-19 vaccine. Clones were sequenced by immunoSEQ multiplex PCR, and TCRdb holds only the in-frame ones, with some missing. The table includes some 180,000 clones, around 90% detected once. The specimen comprised peripheral blood, sampled 28 days after the second AZD1222 dose. These receptors came from an adult who received the AZD1222 COVID-19 vaccine.

CDR3 coding DNA: TGTGCCAGTAGCACCGGGACAGGGGATCCCACAGATACGCAGTATTTT. Residues: CASSTGTGDPTDTQYF. The V and J genes are TRBV19 and TRBJ2-3; 10 bases are a match to TRBD1. CDR3 length equals 16 residues. Germline CDR1 LNHDA, CDR2 SQIVND (reference sequence). J was trimmed by 2 bases and V by 6 bases; bases with no gene match: 8.

The chain links TRBV6-5 to TRBJ2-7, with 12 bases aligning to TRBD2. Per the germline V gene, CDR1 is MNHEY and CDR2 is SVGAGI. The CDR3 runs 14 residues. The V and J ends lost 6 bases and 6 bases, in that order; junction bases with no gene match: 6. In DNA, the CDR3 is TGTGCCAGCAGGGAGACTAGCGGGAGCTTCGAGCAGTACTTC. Residues: CASRETSGSFEQYF.

The chain uses TRBV11-1 and TRBJ2-2; 7 nucleotides align to TRBD1. CDR1 is SGHAT, CDR2 FQDESV, per germline (reference sequence). The CDR3 loop spans 14 amino acids. V lost 5 bases to trimming and J lost 7 bases; unmatched junction nucleotides: 7. CDR3 region: CASSATGRHGELFF. CDR3 nucleotides: TGTGCCAGCAGCGCGACAGGGCGCCACGGGGAGCTGTTTTTT.

The chain uses TRBV28 and TRBJ1-4, with 10 bases matching TRBD1. The V gene's germline CDR1 is MDHEN and CDR2 SYDVKM. After removal of 6 bases from V and 7 bases from J, the junction contained 5 bases not matched to a gene. The CDR3 has 14 amino acids. This CDR3 is CASSPGTGVEKLFF. The CDR3, as DNA: TGTGCCAGCAGCCCCGGGACAGGGGTTGAAAAACTGTTTTTT.

CDR3 sequence reads: CASSQGTLVPYGYTF. The CDR3 nucleotides are TGTGCCAGCAGCCAAGGGACCTTGGTTCCCTATGGCTACACCTTC. The genes are TRBV3-1 (or the pseudogene TRBV3-2) and TRBJ1-2, with D uncertain. This CDR3 has 15 residues. The germline V gene has CDR1 LGHDT and CDR2 YNNKEL (reference sequence). Trimming left V 1 base short and J 4 bases short, with 13 bases between.

In its sample, this clone was seen once. The chain is built from TRBV30 and TRBJ2-7; 7 nucleotides match TRBD1. Trimming cost V 3 bases and J 1 base; bases outside gene matches: 6. CDR1 and CDR2 from the germline V gene are GTSNPN and SVGIG (reference sequence). The CDR3 is made up of 14 amino acids. This CDR3 reads CAWRRGRGSYEQYF. For the CDR3, the DNA is TGTGCCTGGAGACGTGGCAGGGGGTCCTACGAGCAGTACTTC.

This chain connects TRBV19 to TRBJ2-1; tentative D call: TRBD1 (5 bases). The ends were cut back, 5 bases at V and 5 bases at J, with 10 bases in the middle. CDR1 is LNHDA, CDR2 SQIVND, per germline (reference sequence). This CDR3 contains 13 residues. The CDR3 is CASSARANNEQFF. The CDR3 DNA reads as TGTGCCAGTAGTGCCAGGGCAAACAATGAGCAGTTCTTC.

This chain links TRBV14 with TRBJ2-1; 10 bases match TRBD2. This CDR3 is built from 17 residues. Germline-derived CDR1 and CDR2 are SGHDN and FVKESK. Trimming removed 7 bases from V and 2 bases from J; junction bases left unmatched: 11. Written as DNA, the CDR3 is TGTGCCAGCACCGTGGGGCCAGGGACTAGCGCCTACAATGAGCAGTTCTTC. Its protein product is CASTVGPGTSAYNEQFF.